The rows below give T cell receptor beta chains drawn from one sample of a study of blood T cell repertoires in COVID-19. Generated by immunoSEQ multiplex PCR, the TCRdb table keeps only in-frame clones and is missing some. Of over 85,000 clones in the sample, 70% to 80% were seen once. Sequenced: peripheral blood. All receptors come from a human donor in a cohort sampled during active COVID-19. The CDR3 runs from the conserved cysteine through the conserved F or W. The order of the fields is CDR3 protein, CDR3 DNA, clone size, J gene, V gene, D gene. D genes are given only for firm matches. A clone size is listed for some rows: how often the clone was seen (once, few, many), or a class if it is expanded.

CDR3 protein: CASRGLAGDEQYF; CDR3 DNA: TGTGCCAGCAGGGGACTAGCGGGAGACGAGCAGTACTTC; clone size: .; J gene: TRBJ2-7; V gene: TRBV6-5; D gene: TRBD2
CDR3 protein: CASSLGGGLSTDTQYF; CDR3 DNA: TGCGCCAGCAGCTTGGGGGGGGGCCTCAGCACAGATACGCAGTATTTT; clone size: .; J gene: TRBJ2-3; V gene: TRBV5-1; D gene: .
CDR3 protein: CASSSFGEQYF; CDR3 DNA: TGTGCCAGCAGCTCATTCGGCGAGCAGTACTTC; clone size: .; J gene: TRBJ2-7; V gene: TRBV7-9; D gene: .
CDR3 protein: CAWSVGTGGPEQYF; CDR3 DNA: TGTGCCTGGAGTGTAGGGACAGGGGGCCCCGAGCAGTACTTC; clone size: .; J gene: TRBJ2-7; V gene: TRBV30; D gene: TRBD1
CDR3 protein: CASAQRGYEQYF; CDR3 DNA: TGTGCCAGCGCACAACGCGGCTACGAGCAGTACTTC; clone size: .; J gene: TRBJ2-7; V gene: TRBV6-5; D gene: .
CDR3 protein: CASSPRGTGISNTEAFF; CDR3 DNA: TGTGCCAGTAGCCCCAGGGGGACAGGGATTAGTAACACTGAAGCTTTCTTT; clone size: .; J gene: TRBJ1-1; V gene: TRBV19; D gene: TRBD1
CDR3 protein: CASSPDRGENSPLHF; CDR3 DNA: TGTGCCAGCAGCCCCGACAGGGGAGAAAATTCACCCCTCCACTTT; clone size: .; J gene: TRBJ1-6; V gene: TRBV7-8; D gene: TRBD1
CDR3 protein: CASGTASYGYTF; CDR3 DNA: TGTGCCAGCGGGACAGCGTCCTATGGCTACACCTTC; clone size: .; J gene: TRBJ1-2; V gene: TRBV3-1/TRBV3-2; D gene: TRBD1
CDR3 protein: CSASDRGSSYEQYF; CDR3 DNA: TGCAGTGCTAGTGACAGGGGGTCCTCCTACGAGCAGTACTTC; clone size: .; J gene: TRBJ2-7; V gene: TRBV20-1; D gene: TRBD1
CDR3 protein: CASSEGHLYGYTF; CDR3 DNA: TGTGCCAGCAGTGAAGGCCACCTATATGGCTACACCTTC; clone size: .; J gene: TRBJ1-2; V gene: TRBV6-1; D gene: .
CDR3 protein: CASSQDLSDSYGYTF; CDR3 DNA: TGTGCCAGCAGCCAAGATCTGTCGGACAGCTATGGCTACACCTTC; clone size: few; J gene: TRBJ1-2; V gene: TRBV4-2; D gene: .
CDR3 protein: CASSQTSGSYNEQFF; CDR3 DNA: TGTGCCAGCAGTCAGACTAGCGGATCCTACAATGAGCAGTTCTTC; clone size: .; J gene: TRBJ2-1; V gene: TRBV9; D gene: TRBD2
CDR3 protein: CASSVGTGDTGELFF; CDR3 DNA: TGTGCCAGCTCTGTCGGGACAGGGGACACCGGGGAGCTGTTTTTT; clone size: .; J gene: TRBJ2-2; V gene: TRBV18; D gene: TRBD1
CDR3 protein: CATSEASQGNEQFF; CDR3 DNA: TGTGCCACCAGTGAGGCTAGTCAGGGCAATGAGCAGTTCTTC; clone size: .; J gene: TRBJ2-1; V gene: TRBV24-1; D gene: .
CDR3 protein: CASSLAFSGITDTQYF; CDR3 DNA: TGTGCCAGCAGCTTAGCGTTTAGCGGGATCACAGATACGCAGTATTTT; clone size: few; J gene: TRBJ2-3; V gene: TRBV7-8; D gene: TRBD2
CDR3 protein: CASSLGGHVYGYTF; CDR3 DNA: TGTGCCAGCAGCTTGGGGGGGCATGTCTATGGCTACACCTTC; clone size: .; J gene: TRBJ1-2; V gene: TRBV7-9; D gene: .
CDR3 protein: CASSRPQGADGANVLTF; CDR3 DNA: TGTGCCAGTAGTAGACCCCAGGGGGCAGACGGGGCCAACGTCCTGACTTTC; clone size: .; J gene: TRBJ2-6; V gene: TRBV19; D gene: TRBD1
CDR3 protein: CASTPTGQGGNEQYF; CDR3 DNA: TGTGCCAGCACCCCCACCGGACAGGGGGGAAACGAGCAGTACTTC; clone size: .; J gene: TRBJ2-7; V gene: TRBV27; D gene: TRBD1
CDR3 protein: CASSPRQGLNGYTF; CDR3 DNA: TGTGCCAGCAGCCCCCGGCAGGGATTGAATGGCTACACCTTC; clone size: .; J gene: TRBJ1-2; V gene: TRBV6-5; D gene: .
CDR3 protein: CASSQDQGRGEKLFF; CDR3 DNA: TGCGCCAGCAGCCAAGATCAGGGCAGGGGGGAAAAACTGTTTTTT; clone size: .; J gene: TRBJ1-4; V gene: TRBV4-3; D gene: TRBD1
CDR3 protein: CASSEVGPTADTIYF; CDR3 DNA: TGTGCCAGCAGTGAAGTGGGGCCTACTGCAGACACCATATATTTT; clone size: many; J gene: TRBJ1-3; V gene: TRBV25-1; D gene: .
CDR3 protein: CASSQIPGGAGANVLTF; CDR3 DNA: TGTGCCAGCAGCCAAATCCCGGGGGGCGCTGGGGCCAACGTCCTGACTTTC; clone size: .; J gene: TRBJ2-6; V gene: TRBV3-1/TRBV3-2; D gene: .
CDR3 protein: CASSQDNDGRRYTF; CDR3 DNA: TGCGCCAGCAGCCAGGACAATGACGGACGTCGCTACACCTTC; clone size: once; J gene: TRBJ1-2; V gene: TRBV4-3; D gene: .
CDR3 protein: CASSPMGTPGTEAFF; CDR3 DNA: TGTGCCAGCTCCCCGATGGGTACCCCAGGGACTGAAGCTTTCTTT; clone size: .; J gene: TRBJ1-1; V gene: TRBV18; D gene: .
CDR3 protein: CASSYTRGSYEQYF; CDR3 DNA: TGTGCCAGCAGTTATACGCGCGGGAGTTACGAGCAGTACTTC; clone size: .; J gene: TRBJ2-7; V gene: TRBV6-5; D gene: TRBD2
CDR3 protein: CASSVVDSPLHF; CDR3 DNA: TGTGCCAGTAGTGTCGTCGATTCACCCCTCCACTTT; clone size: .; J gene: TRBJ1-6; V gene: TRBV19; D gene: .
CDR3 protein: CASRFQGGTEAFF; CDR3 DNA: TGTGCCAGTAGGTTCCAGGGGGGCACTGAAGCTTTCTTT; clone size: medium-sized; J gene: TRBJ1-1; V gene: TRBV19; D gene: TRBD1
CDR3 protein: CASSFQGGTEAFF; CDR3 DNA: TGTGCCAGCAGCTTCCAGGGAGGTACTGAAGCTTTCTTT; clone size: .; J gene: TRBJ1-1; V gene: TRBV11-2; D gene: .
CDR3 protein: CASSHHGTGIDQPQHF; CDR3 DNA: TGTGCCAGCAGCCACCACGGGACAGGCATCGATCAGCCCCAGCATTTT; clone size: once; J gene: TRBJ1-5; V gene: TRBV3-1/TRBV3-2; D gene: TRBD1